Below are 2 T cell receptor beta chains sequenced from a single sample in a study of regulatory T cells in long-lasting Graves disease. Time point denoted: persistent/refractory GD, antithyroid drugs over 5 years with positive TRAb. RNA extracted from PBMCs served as the sequencing template. Libraries of TCR beta came from iRepertoire HTBI primers plus Arm-PCR of CDR3 regions. TCRdb recomputed calls from the multiplex PCR reads with MiXCR, one row per CDR3 protein. The table shows 300,000 to 350,000 distinct CDR3 sequences, with 20% occurring only once. The sequenced sample was peripheral blood mononuclear cells (PBMCs), obtained when the disease was refractory, from a patient treated with antithyroid drugs. The receptors were gathered from a female donor with Graves disease.

The rearrangement uses TRBV7-9 and TRBJ2-1; 11 bases are a match to TRBD2. Germline V gene lookup returns CDR1 SEHNR and CDR2 FQNEAQ (reference sequence). The CDR3 is made up of 21 amino acids. Trimming at V came to 2 bases and at J to 0 bases, leaving 15 bases not matched to a gene. CDR3 nucleotides: TGTGCCAGCAGCTTACCCCTTCAGGGTAGCGGGAGGGCCAGCTCCTACAATGAGCAGTTCTTC. As protein: CASSLPLQGSGRASSYNEQFF.

Of note for this clonotype: No conserved phenylalanine or tryptophan is present at the end of the CDR3, so a read error is the likely explanation. V gene TRBV18 combines with J gene TRBJ1-1, with a possible D match to TRBD1 (5 bases). The CDR3 length is 14 residues. V shed 3 bases and J shed 2 bases, with 10 bases lying between them. Germline assignment: CDR1 KGHSH and CDR2 LQKENI. The chain's CDR3 is CASSPAGTNTEAFL. CDR3 nucleotides: TGTGCCAGCTCACCGGCAGGGACTAACACTGAAGCTTTCCTT.